Presented here are 20 T cell receptor beta chains from one specimen sequenced in a study of cytomegalovirus exposure and HLA in healthy donors. Both 60 Vbeta primers and 13 Jbeta primers went into the PCR. The method was immunoSEQ multiplex PCR; TCRdb's version includes in-frame clones alone and lacks a portion of them. The sample is made up of approximately 75,000 clones, and the top ten hold 0.8% to 1% of it. The sequenced sample was PBMCs. The receptors shown here come from a boy aged 5-17 years in good health and CMV-seronegative.

The V gene is TRBV7-9, the J gene TRBJ2-1; TRBD2 aligns across 9 bases. This CDR3 has 14 amino acids. The trim removed 7 bases at V and 5 bases at J, leaving 6 bases unmatched. Germline V gene lookup returns CDR1 SEHNR and CDR2 FQNEAQ (reference sequence). CDR3 nucleotides: TGTGCCAGCACCCTCGGGACTAGCAACAATGAGCAGTTCTTC. Translating gives CASTLGTSNNEQFF. Full variable domain (outside the CDR3, taken from reference TRBV7-9 and TRBJ2-1): DTGVSQNPRHKITKRGQNVTFRCDPISEHNRLYWYRQTLGQGPEFLTYFQNEAQLEKSRLLSDRFSAERPKGSFSTLEIQRTEQGDSAMYLCASTLGTSNNEQFFGPGTRLTVL.

Comment on this clone: Other DNA sequences within the sample encode an identical CDR3. The rearrangement joins TRBV5-1 to TRBJ1-1; 7 bases are shared with TRBD1. There are 14 residues in the CDR3. V shed 0 bases and J 4 bases; nucleotides not matched to a gene: 3. CDR1 and CDR2 (germline): SGHRS, YFSETQ. Here the CDR3 reads CASSLATGFTEAFF. CDR3 nucleotide sequence: TGCGCCAGCAGCTTGGCGACAGGGTTCACTGAAGCTTTCTTT.

This chain links TRBV13 with TRBJ2-3; 11 bases fit TRBD2. The CDR3 is 17 residues long. Germline V CDR1 and CDR2: PRHDT, FYEKMQ (reference sequence). The V gene end was trimmed by 5 bases and the J gene end by 0 bases; junction bases not matched to a gene: 7. CDR3 amino acids: CASSQQGLAASTDTQYF. The CDR3 DNA follows: TGTGCCAGCAGCCAGCAGGGACTAGCGGCTAGCACAGATACGCAGTATTTT.

The chain is built from TRBV7-3 and TRBJ2-2; the D gene is possibly TRBD1 (5 bases). In germline, CDR1 is SGHTA, CDR2 FQGTGA. V dropped 4 bases and J dropped 6 bases, with 9 bases sitting between them. The CDR3 length is 13 residues. Here the CDR3 DNA reads TGTGCCAGCAGCTCAAAGGGGTCCGGGGAGCTGTTTTTT. Protein sequence: CASSSKGSGELFF.

The chain has TRBV18 and TRBJ2-2; 14 nucleotides agree with TRBD2. The germline CDR1 and CDR2 sequences are KGHSH and LQKENI. CDR3 length equals 21 residues. Unmatched junction bases numbered 13, after V lost 4 bases and J lost 0 bases. The DNA of the CDR3 is TGTGCCAGCTCACGACCGGAACCGGGACTAGCGGGAGAGTCGAACACCGGGGAGCTGTTTTTT. This sequence encodes CASSRPEPGLAGESNTGELFF.

V usage is TRBV29-1 and J usage is TRBJ2-1; 7 nucleotides line up with TRBD2. This CDR3 comprises 12 residues. Germline loops: CDR1 SQVTM, CDR2 ANQGSEA. CDR3 residues: CRGGGTHNEQFF. CDR3 nucleotides: TGCAGGGGGGGAGGGACTCACAATGAGCAGTTCTTC.

J is TRBJ2-3 and V is TRBV30; 7 positions match TRBD2. After removal of 2 bases from V and 0 bases from J, the junction contained 14 bases not matched to a gene. Germline-derived CDR1 and CDR2 are GTSNPN and SVGIG (reference sequence). CDR3 size: 18 residues. CDR3 nucleotide sequence: TGTGCCTGGAGTCCCAGGCCGGGTCGGGGGGTCAGCACAGATACGCAGTATTTT. This encodes CAWSPRPGRGVSTDTQYF.

V is TRBV30 and J is TRBJ1-2; D is perhaps TRBD1 (6 bases). The CDR3 is made up of 16 amino acids. Germline lookup yields CDR1 GTSNPN and CDR2 SVGIG (reference sequence). V lost 0 bases to trimming and J lost 6 bases, with 20 bases between them. This CDR3 reads CAWSVRLKGTTNGYTF. CDR3 DNA: TGTGCCTGGAGTGTAAGATTAAAGGGGACAACTAATGGCTACACCTTC.

V usage is TRBV19 and J usage is TRBJ2-6, with D maybe TRBD2 (5 bases). Trimming left V 8 bases short and J 0 bases short, with 11 bases between. The CDR3 runs to 15 residues. Looked up from germline, CDR1 is LNHDA and CDR2 is SQIVND (reference sequence). CDR3 residues: CASRGGGSGANVLTF. CDR3 in DNA: TGTGCCAGTCGAGGAGGAGGCTCTGGGGCCAACGTCCTGACTTTC.

The rearrangement uses TRBV6-6 and TRBJ2-7, with a weak D call TRBD1 (5 bases). The CDR3 length is 13 residues. The germline V gene encodes CDR1 MNHNY and CDR2 SVGAGI (reference sequence). V lost 2 bases, J lost 2 bases, and 7 bases lay in between. The CDR3 bases are TGTGCCAGCAGTTACGACAGCCCCTACGAGCAGTACTTC. Translation: CASSYDSPYEQYF.

The chain combines TRBV19 with TRBJ1-2; 8 positions agree with TRBD1. Trimming at V came to 3 bases and at J to 3 bases, leaving 9 bases not matched to a gene. The CDR3 has 16 residues. Germline CDR1 LNHDA, CDR2 SQIVND (reference sequence). This CDR3 reads CASSMLQRDRYYGYTF. CDR3 coding DNA: TGTGCCAGTAGTATGCTCCAGCGGGACAGGTACTATGGCTACACCTTC.

V and J are TRBV4-1 and TRBJ2-4, with D possibly matching TRBD2 (6 bases). Trimming took 0 bases from V and 8 from J, leaving 11 bases between them. The CDR3 has 14 amino acids. The germline gives CDR1 MGHRA, CDR2 YSYEKL. CDR3 in DNA: TGCGCCAGCAGCCAAGACCACCGGAGGGACATTCAGTACTTC. The encoded protein is CASSQDHRRDIQYF.

This sequence joins TRBV6-1 and TRBJ2-7; D call uncertain. This CDR3 is 12 amino acids long. Germline loops: CDR1 MNHNS, CDR2 SASEGT. The ends were cut back, 3 bases at V and 3 bases at J, with 6 bases in the middle. For the CDR3, the DNA is TGTGCCAGCAGTGAGCTACTCTACGAGCAGTACTTC. Its translation is CASSELLYEQYF.

CDR3 residues: CASSLNSGRAIHEQFF. In nucleotides, the CDR3 is TGTGCCAGCAGCTTAAATAGCGGGAGGGCCATTCATGAGCAGTTCTTC. The J gene is TRBJ2-1, the V gene TRBV7-3, with TRBD2 matching 11 bases. This CDR3 region has 16 residues. In germline, CDR1 is SGHTA, CDR2 FQGTGA. Trimming at V came to 1 base and at J to 8 bases, leaving 7 bases not matched to a gene.

This chain links TRBV7-6 with TRBJ1-3; 9 bases line up with TRBD1. Germline CDR1 and CDR2: SGHVS and FNYEAQ. V lost 6 bases and J lost 6; bases outside the gene matches: 6. The CDR3 is 14 residues long. In DNA form, the CDR3 reads TGTGCCAGCAGACTCGGGACAGGGATAAACACCATATATTTT. It translates to CASRLGTGINTIYF.

This clone is classed as medium-sized by frequency. The chain combines TRBV5-4 with TRBJ1-4, with D perhaps TRBD1 (5 bases). The germline gives CDR1 SGHNT, CDR2 YYREEE (reference sequence). The CDR3 is made up of 15 amino acids. The V end was cut by 0 bases, the J end by 0 bases, with 6 bases between. The chain's CDR3 is CASSLGGATNEKLFF. The CDR3 nucleotides read TGTGCCAGCAGCTTGGGGGGGGCAACTAATGAAAAACTGTTTTTT.

V gene TRBV4-1 combines with J gene TRBJ2-1, with TRBD1 matching 9 bases. Germline lookup yields CDR1 MGHRA and CDR2 YSYEKL. V was pared by 5 bases and J by 8 bases, with 19 bases of the junction left unmatched. This CDR3 region has 18 residues. The CDR3 coding sequence is TGCGCCAGCAGCGTGAAATTCAAACGGGACAGGGTTAAAGATGAGCAGTTCTTC. Its protein product is CASSVKFKRDRVKDEQFF.

V gene TRBV29-1 combines with J gene TRBJ2-1, with 8 nucleotides matching TRBD2. V was pared by 4 bases and J by 9 bases, with 14 bases of the junction left unmatched. This CDR3 has 15 residues. Germline loops: CDR1 SQVTM, CDR2 ANQGSEA. In DNA, the CDR3 is TGCAGCGTTGCCGGGGGGGACATGGTAGATAGTGAGCAGTTCTTC. Encoded protein: CSVAGGDMVDSEQFF.

This chain links TRBV7-8 with TRBJ1-5, with 9 positions matching TRBD1. CDR3 length: 16 amino acids. After removal of 5 bases from V and 0 bases from J, the junction contained 5 bases not matched to a gene. The germline CDR1 and CDR2 sequences are SGHVS and FQNEAQ. DNA of the CDR3: TGTGCCAGCAGCGTCGGACAGGGGTATAGCAATCAGCCCCAGCATTTT. Translated: CASSVGQGYSNQPQHF.

The chain couples TRBV7-9 to TRBJ2-1; TRBD1 might be the D (5 bases). The germline V and J ends were trimmed by 2 bases and 0 bases, with 11 bases remaining between them. This CDR3 is built from 16 residues. The germline V gene has CDR1 SEHNR and CDR2 FQNEAQ (reference sequence). The chain's CDR3 is CASSLRADSSYNEQFF. The CDR3 DNA sequence: TGTGCCAGCAGCTTAAGGGCCGACAGCTCCTACAATGAGCAGTTCTTC.